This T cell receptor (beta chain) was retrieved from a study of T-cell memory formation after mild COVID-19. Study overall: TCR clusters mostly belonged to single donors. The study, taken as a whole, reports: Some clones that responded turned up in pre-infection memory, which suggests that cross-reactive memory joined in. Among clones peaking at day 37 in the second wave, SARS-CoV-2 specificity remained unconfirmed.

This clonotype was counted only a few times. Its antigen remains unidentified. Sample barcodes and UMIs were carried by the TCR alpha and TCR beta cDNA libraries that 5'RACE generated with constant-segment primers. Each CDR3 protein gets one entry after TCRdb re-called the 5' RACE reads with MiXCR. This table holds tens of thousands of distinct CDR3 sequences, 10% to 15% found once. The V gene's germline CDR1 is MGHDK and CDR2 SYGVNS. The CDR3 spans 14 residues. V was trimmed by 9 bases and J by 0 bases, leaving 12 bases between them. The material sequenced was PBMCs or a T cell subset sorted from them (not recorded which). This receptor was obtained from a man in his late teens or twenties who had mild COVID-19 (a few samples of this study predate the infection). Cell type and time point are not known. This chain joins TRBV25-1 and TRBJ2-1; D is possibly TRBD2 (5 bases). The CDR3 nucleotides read TGTGCCAGTCAGGTGGGGAGCTCCTACAATGAGCAGTTCTTC. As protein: CASQVGSSYNEQFF.